The 12 T cell receptor beta chains below all came from one sample that was sequenced in a study of cytomegalovirus exposure and HLA in healthy donors. PCR amplification relied on 60 Vbeta primers (plus 13 Jbeta primers). The repertoire was sequenced with immunoSEQ multiplex PCR; TCRdb's copy has only in-frame clones and lacks some. The repertoire has around 140,000 clones, around 9% of them found once; the top ten carry around 7%. The specimen sequenced was PBMCs. These receptors all come from a woman aged 40-49 years in good health and CMV-seropositive.

A few counts support this clone. The rearrangement links TRBV5-4 to TRBJ1-2, with 9 bases that match TRBD1. Losses at the gene ends were 0 bases for V and 5 bases for J; bases not matched to a gene: 8. Germline V lookup: CDR1 SGHNT, CDR2 YYREEE (reference sequence). The CDR3 length is 16 residues. CDR3 nucleotides: TGTGCCAGCAGCTTGGCTTCCGGGACAGGGAGTTATGGCTACACCTTC. It codes for CASSLASGTGSYGYTF.

This sequence joins TRBV13 and TRBJ2-1, with 9 bases fitting TRBD2. The CDR3 runs to 19 residues. The V and J ends lost 3 bases and 7 bases, in that order; junction bases with no gene match: 19. Germline CDR1 and CDR2: PRHDT and FYEKMQ (reference sequence). The CDR3 DNA is TGTGCCAGCAGCTTTAGTTTGGAGGGACTAGCCGACCCGGGGAATGAGCAGTTCTTC. This sequence encodes CASSFSLEGLADPGNEQFF.

This clone was detected a few times. This chain links TRBV7-7 with TRBJ2-2, with 9 bases identical to TRBD1. CDR3 length: 15 residues. V was clipped by 5 bases and J by 4 bases; unmatched bases: 5. Germline CDR1 reads SSHAT; CDR2 reads FNYEAQ (reference sequence). CDR3 loop: CASSPGTGSTGELFF. For the CDR3, the DNA is TGTGCCAGCAGCCCCGGGACAGGGAGCACCGGGGAGCTGTTTTTT.

The rearrangement links TRBV7-3 to TRBJ2-3; D possibly corresponds to TRBD1 (6 bases). In germline, CDR1 is SGHTA, CDR2 FQGTGA. V was clipped by 5 bases and J by 0 bases, with 12 bases between them. This CDR3 spans 15 amino acids. The CDR3 nucleotides read TGTGCCAGCAGCACGAGGACAGCTAGCACAGATACGCAGTATTTT. Protein product: CASSTRTASTDTQYF. The variable domain in full, completed from reference TRBV7-3 and TRBJ2-3, reads GAGVSQTPSNKVTEKGKYVELRCDPISGHTALYWYRQSLGQGPEFLIYFQGTGAADDSGLPNDRFFAVRPEGSVSTLKIQRTERGDSAVYLCASSTRTASTDTQYFGPGTRLTVL.

A few counts support this clone. The J gene is TRBJ2-5, the V gene TRBV7-8; tentatively, D is TRBD2 (6 bases). The CDR3 spans 13 residues. V was clipped by 5 bases and J by 9 bases, with 16 bases between them. Looked up from germline, CDR1 is SGHVS and CDR2 is FQNEAQ. The CDR3 coding sequence is TGTGCCAGCAGCCCGGGTAGAGGAGGGCCCCAGTACTTC. It yields the protein CASSPGRGGPQYF.

This clone showed up just a few times. The rearrangement links TRBV6-1 to TRBJ1-5; D is perhaps TRBD1 (6 bases). The CDR3 contains 17 residues. Trimming left V 4 bases short and J 3 bases short, with 19 bases between. Germline V gene data show CDR1 as MNHNS and CDR2 as SASEGT. The CDR3 nucleotides are TGTGCCAGCAGTGGCCCGGACAGCCGACCGTTCAATCAGCCCCAGCATTTT. Protein product: CASSGPDSRPFNQPQHF.

There are a few counts of this clone. The chain combines TRBV2 with TRBJ2-3; the match to TRBD1 covers 8 bases. The V gene end was trimmed by 3 bases and the J gene end by 11 bases; junction bases not matched to a gene: 10. This CDR3 has 14 residues. CDR1 SNHLY and CDR2 FYNNEI come from the germline V gene. The CDR3: CASSEQGAALGQYF. The DNA for the CDR3 is TGTGCCAGCAGTGAGCAGGGGGCGGCATTGGGGCAGTATTTT.

The chain is built from TRBV29-1 and TRBJ1-1; 9 bases map to TRBD1. The CDR3 has 14 amino acids. The V gene's germline CDR1 is SQVTM and CDR2 ANQGSEA. V gave up 3 bases and J gave up 1 base; unmatched junction bases: 3. The CDR3 is CSVETGGWNTEAFF. In DNA, the CDR3 is TGCAGCGTTGAGACAGGGGGATGGAACACTGAAGCTTTCTTT.

The chain links TRBV9 to TRBJ2-1; D remains ambiguous. Trimming pared 6 bases from V and 0 bases from J, leaving 16 bases between. The CDR3 loop spans 16 amino acids. Germline lookup yields CDR1 SGDLS and CDR2 YYNGEE. CDR3 protein: CASTKNTPGSYNEQFF. The CDR3, as DNA: TGTGCCAGCACCAAAAACACCCCGGGCTCCTACAATGAGCAGTTCTTC.

The rearrangement joins TRBV9 to TRBJ1-2, with 12 bases that match TRBD1. There are 16 residues in the CDR3. The germline CDR1 and CDR2 sequences are SGDLS and YYNGEE. V shed 2 bases and J 6 bases; nucleotides not matched to a gene: 8. The CDR3 DNA sequence: TGTGCCAGCAGCGTGACACCGGGACAGGGGGCAGATGGCTACACCTTC. It specifies CASSVTPGQGADGYTF.

CDR3 amino acids: CASSLDPGRRRDRAEAFF. Here the CDR3 DNA reads TGTGCCAGCAGCTTAGATCCGGGCCGCAGGAGGGATCGGGCAGAAGCTTTCTTT. This chain uses TRBV11-3 with TRBJ1-1, with D unresolved. V was trimmed by 0 bases and J by 8 bases, leaving 25 bases between them. The length of the CDR3 is 18 residues. Germline CDR1 reads SGHNT; CDR2 reads YENEEA. The full variable domain, in which reference TRBV11-3 and TRBJ1-1 provide the parts outside the CDR3, is EAGVVQSPRYKIIEKKQPVAFWCNPISGHNTLYWYLQNLGQGPELLIRYENEEAVDDSQLPKDRFSAERLKGVDSTLKIQPAELGDSAVYLCASSLDPGRRRDRAEAFFGQGTRLTVV.

The chain has TRBV5-4 and TRBJ1-2; 7 nucleotides agree with TRBD1. J was trimmed by 5 bases and V by 1 base; bases with no gene match: 5. The CDR3 covers 14 residues. Germline-derived CDR1 and CDR2 are SGHNT and YYREEE (reference sequence). CDR3 sequence (DNA): TGTGCCAGCAGCTTGACAGGGGCTGGGTATGGCTACACCTTC. Translated: CASSLTGAGYGYTF. The full variable domain, in which reference TRBV5-4 and TRBJ1-2 provide the parts outside the CDR3, is ETGVTQSPTHLIKTRGQQVTLRCSSQSGHNTVSWYQQALGQGPQFIFQYYREEENGRGNFPPRFSGLQFPNYSSELNVNALELDDSALYLCASSLTGAGYGYTFGSGTRLTVV.